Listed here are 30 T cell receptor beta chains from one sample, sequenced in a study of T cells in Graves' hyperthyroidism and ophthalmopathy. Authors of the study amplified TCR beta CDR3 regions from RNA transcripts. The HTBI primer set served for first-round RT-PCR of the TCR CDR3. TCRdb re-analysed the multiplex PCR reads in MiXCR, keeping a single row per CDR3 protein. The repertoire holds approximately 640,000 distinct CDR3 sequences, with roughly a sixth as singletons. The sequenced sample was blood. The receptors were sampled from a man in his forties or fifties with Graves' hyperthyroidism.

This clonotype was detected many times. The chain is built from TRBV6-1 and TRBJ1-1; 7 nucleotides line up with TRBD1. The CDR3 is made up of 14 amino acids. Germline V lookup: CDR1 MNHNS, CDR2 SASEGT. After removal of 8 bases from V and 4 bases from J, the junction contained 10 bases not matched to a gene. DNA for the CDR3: TGTGCCAGCCTTAGCCTCAACAGGGGCACTGAAGCTTTCTTT. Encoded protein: CASLSLNRGTEAFF.

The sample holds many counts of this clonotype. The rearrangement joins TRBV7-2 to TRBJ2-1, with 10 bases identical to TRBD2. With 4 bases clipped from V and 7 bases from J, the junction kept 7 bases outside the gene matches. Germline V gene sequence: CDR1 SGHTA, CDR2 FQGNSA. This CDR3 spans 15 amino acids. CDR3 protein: CASSSGTSEYNEQFF. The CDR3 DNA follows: TGTGCCAGCAGCTCCGGGACTAGCGAATATAATGAGCAGTTCTTC.

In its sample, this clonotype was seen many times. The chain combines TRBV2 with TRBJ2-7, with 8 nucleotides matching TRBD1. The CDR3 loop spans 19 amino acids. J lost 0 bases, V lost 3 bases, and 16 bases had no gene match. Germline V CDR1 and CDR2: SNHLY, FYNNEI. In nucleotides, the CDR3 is TGTGCCAGCAGTGAGCACCGGGACAGGCGATCCTCGGTCTCCTACGAGCAGTACTTC. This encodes CASSEHRDRRSSVSYEQYF. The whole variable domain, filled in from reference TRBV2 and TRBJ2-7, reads EPEVTQTPSHQVTQMGQEVILRCVPISNHLYFYWYRQILGQKVEFLVSFYNNEISEKSEIFDDQFSVERPDGSNFTLKIRSTKLEDSAMYFCASSEHRDRRSSVSYEQYFGPGTRLTVT.

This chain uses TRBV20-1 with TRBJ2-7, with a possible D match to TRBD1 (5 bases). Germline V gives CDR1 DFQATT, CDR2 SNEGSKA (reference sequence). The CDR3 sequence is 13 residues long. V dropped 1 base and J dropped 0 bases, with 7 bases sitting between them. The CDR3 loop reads CSARGRDSYEQYF. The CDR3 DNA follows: TGCAGTGCTAGAGGCAGGGACTCCTACGAGCAGTACTTC.

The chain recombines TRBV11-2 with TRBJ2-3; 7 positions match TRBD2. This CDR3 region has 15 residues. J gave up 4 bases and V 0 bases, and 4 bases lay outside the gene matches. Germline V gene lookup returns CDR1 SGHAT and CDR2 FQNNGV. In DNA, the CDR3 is TGTGCCAGCAGCTTAGATCTTGCGGGGGCAGATACGCAGTATTTT. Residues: CASSLDLAGADTQYF.

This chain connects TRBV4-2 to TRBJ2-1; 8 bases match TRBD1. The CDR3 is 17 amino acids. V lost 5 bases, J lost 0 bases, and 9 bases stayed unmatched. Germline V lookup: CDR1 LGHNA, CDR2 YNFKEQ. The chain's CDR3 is CASSTRTGSFSYNEQFF. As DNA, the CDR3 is TGTGCCAGCAGCACCCGGACAGGGAGCTTCTCCTACAATGAGCAGTTCTTC.

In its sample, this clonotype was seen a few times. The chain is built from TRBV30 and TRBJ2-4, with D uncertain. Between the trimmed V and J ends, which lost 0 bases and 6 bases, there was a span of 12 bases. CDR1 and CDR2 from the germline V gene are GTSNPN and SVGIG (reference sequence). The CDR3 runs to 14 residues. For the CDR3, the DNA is TGTGCCTGGAGTGTCGGTAGTTCGGGAAACATTCAGTACTTC. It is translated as CAWSVGSSGNIQYF.

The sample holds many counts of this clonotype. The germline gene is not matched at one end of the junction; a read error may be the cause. CDR3 DNA: TGTGCCAGCAGCTTAGTCCAGAATCAGCCCCAGCGTTTT. Its protein is CASSLVQNQPQRF. The rearrangement uses TRBV11-2 and TRBJ1-5; D uncertain. CDR1 is SGHAT and CDR2 is FQNNGV in the germline V gene. CDR3 length: 13 amino acids.

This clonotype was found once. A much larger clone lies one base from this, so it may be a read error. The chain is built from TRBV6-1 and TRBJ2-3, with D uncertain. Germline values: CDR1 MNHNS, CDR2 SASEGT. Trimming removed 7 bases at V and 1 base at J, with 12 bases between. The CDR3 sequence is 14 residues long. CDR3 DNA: TGTGCCAGCATGCGGAGTTACTGCACAGATACGCAGTATTTT. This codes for CASMRSYCTDTQYF.

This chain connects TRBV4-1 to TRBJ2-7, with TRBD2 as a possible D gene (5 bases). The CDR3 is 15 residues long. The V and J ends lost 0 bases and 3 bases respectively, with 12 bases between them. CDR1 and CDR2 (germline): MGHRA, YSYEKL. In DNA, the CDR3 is TGCGCCAGCAGCCAAGAATCTCGGGATTACTACGAGCAGTACTTC. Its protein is CASSQESRDYYEQYF.

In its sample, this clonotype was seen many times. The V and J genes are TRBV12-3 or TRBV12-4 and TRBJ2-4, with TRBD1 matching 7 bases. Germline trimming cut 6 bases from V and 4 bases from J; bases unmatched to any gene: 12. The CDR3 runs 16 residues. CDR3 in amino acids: CASSFQGDGIKNIQYF. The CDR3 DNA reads TGTGCCAGCAGCTTCCAGGGGGACGGAATAAAAAACATTCAGTACTTC.

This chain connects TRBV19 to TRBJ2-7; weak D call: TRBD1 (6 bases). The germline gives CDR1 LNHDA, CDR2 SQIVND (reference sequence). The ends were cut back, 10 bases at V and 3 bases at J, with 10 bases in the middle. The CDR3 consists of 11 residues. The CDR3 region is CATGQNYEQYF. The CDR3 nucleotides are TGTGCCACTGGACAGAACTACGAGCAGTACTTC.

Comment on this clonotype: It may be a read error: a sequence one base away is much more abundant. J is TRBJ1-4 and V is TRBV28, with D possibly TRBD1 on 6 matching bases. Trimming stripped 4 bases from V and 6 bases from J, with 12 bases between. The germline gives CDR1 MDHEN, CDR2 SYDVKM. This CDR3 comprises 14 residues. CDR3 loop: CASSSDSPYEKLFF. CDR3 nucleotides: TGTGCCAGCAGTTCGGACAGTCCGTATGAAAAACTGTTTTTT.

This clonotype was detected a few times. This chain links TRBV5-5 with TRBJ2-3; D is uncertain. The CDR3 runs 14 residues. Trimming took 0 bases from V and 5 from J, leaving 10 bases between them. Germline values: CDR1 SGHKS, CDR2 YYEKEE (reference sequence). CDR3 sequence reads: CASSLEQPIDTQYF. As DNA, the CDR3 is TGTGCCAGCAGCTTGGAACAGCCTATAGATACGCAGTATTTT.

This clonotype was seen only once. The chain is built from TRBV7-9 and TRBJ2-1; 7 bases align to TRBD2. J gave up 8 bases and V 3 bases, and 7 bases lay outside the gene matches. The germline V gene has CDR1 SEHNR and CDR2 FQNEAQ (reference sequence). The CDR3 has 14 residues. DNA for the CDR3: TGTGCCAGCAGCTTCTCAGACGCGGGGGATGAGCAGTTCTTC. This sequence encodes CASSFSDAGDEQFF.

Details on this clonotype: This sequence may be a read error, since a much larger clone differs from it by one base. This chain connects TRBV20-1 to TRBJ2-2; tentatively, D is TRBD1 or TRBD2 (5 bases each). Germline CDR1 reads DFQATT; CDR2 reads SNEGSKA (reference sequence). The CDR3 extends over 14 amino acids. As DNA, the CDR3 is TGCAGTGCTAGTAACTCAAAGGGACCCGGGGAGCTGTTATTT. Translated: CSASNSKGPGELLF.

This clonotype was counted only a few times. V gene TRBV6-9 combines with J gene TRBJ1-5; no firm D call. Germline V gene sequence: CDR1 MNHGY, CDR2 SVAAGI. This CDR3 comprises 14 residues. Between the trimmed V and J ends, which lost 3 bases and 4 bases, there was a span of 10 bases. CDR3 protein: CASSYVSGNQPQHF. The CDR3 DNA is TGTGCCAGCAGTTACGTTTCAGGAAATCAGCCCCAGCATTTT.

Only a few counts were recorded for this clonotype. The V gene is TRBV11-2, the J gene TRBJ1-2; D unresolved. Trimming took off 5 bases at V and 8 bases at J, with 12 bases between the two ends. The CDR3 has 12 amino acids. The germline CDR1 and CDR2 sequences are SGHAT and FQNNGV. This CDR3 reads CASSPLDGGYTF. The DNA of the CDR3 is TGTGCCAGCAGCCCTCTGGACGGGGGCTACACCTTC.

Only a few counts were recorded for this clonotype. CDR3 residues: CASSSQQGTETQYF. Written as DNA, the CDR3 is TGCGCCAGCAGCTCGCAACAGGGGACAGAGACCCAGTACTTC. The rearrangement uses TRBV5-1 and TRBJ2-5; 7 bases map to TRBD1. The germline gives CDR1 SGHRS, CDR2 YFSETQ. The ends lost 3 bases at V and 4 bases at J; junction bases unmatched: 6. The length of the CDR3 is 14 residues.

The CDR3 loop reads CASSSGSPRDTQYF. The DNA of the CDR3 is TGTGCCAGCAGCTCCGGCTCCCCGAGGGATACGCAGTATTTT. The rearrangement uses TRBV5-6 and TRBJ2-3; D remains ambiguous. Trimming took 3 bases from V and 6 from J, leaving 14 bases between them. The germline V gene encodes CDR1 SGHDT and CDR2 YYEEEE. This CDR3 spans 14 amino acids.

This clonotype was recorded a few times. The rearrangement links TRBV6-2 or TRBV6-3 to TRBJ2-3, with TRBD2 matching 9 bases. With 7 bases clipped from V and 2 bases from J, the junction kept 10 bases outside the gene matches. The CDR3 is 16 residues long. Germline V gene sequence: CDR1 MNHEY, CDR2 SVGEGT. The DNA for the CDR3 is TGTGCCAGCACAGACAACCCTAGCGGGGCCACAGATACGCAGTATTTT. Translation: CASTDNPSGATDTQYF.

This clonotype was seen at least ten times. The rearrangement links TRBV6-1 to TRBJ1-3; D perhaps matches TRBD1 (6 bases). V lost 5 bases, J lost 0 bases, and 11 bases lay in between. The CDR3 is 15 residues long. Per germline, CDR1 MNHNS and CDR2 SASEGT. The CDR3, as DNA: TGTGCCAGCAGTCCTACGACAGGCTCTGGAAACACCATATATTTT. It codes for CASSPTTGSGNTIYF.

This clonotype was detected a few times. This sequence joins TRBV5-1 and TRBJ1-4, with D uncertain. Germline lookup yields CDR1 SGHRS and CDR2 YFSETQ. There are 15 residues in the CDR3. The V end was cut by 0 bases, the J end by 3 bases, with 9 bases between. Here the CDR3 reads CASSLVGRPNEKLFF. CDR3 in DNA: TGCGCCAGCAGCTTGGTTGGCAGACCTAATGAAAAACTGTTTTTT.

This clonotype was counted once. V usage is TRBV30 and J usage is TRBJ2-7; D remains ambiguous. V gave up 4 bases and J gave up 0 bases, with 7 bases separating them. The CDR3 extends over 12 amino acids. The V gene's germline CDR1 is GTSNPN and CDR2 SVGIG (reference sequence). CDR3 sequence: CAWTDASYEQYF. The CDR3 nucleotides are TGTGCCTGGACTGACGCCTCCTACGAGCAGTACTTC.

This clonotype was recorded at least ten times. The CDR3 region is CASSYEVYNEQFF. The CDR3 DNA is TGTGCCAGCAGTTACGAGGTATACAATGAGCAGTTCTTC. The chain recombines TRBV6-6 with TRBJ2-1, with D uncertain. CDR3 length: 13 amino acids. Germline loops: CDR1 MNHNY, CDR2 SVGAGI (reference sequence). With 2 bases removed from V and 4 bases from J, the gap between germline ends came to 6 bases.

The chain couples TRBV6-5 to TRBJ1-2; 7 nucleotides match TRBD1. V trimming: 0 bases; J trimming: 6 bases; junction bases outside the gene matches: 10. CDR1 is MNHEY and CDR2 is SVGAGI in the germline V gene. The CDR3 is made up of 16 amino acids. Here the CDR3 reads CASSYSGTVARDGYTF. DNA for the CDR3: TGTGCCAGCAGTTACTCGGGGACAGTGGCCCGTGATGGCTACACCTTC.

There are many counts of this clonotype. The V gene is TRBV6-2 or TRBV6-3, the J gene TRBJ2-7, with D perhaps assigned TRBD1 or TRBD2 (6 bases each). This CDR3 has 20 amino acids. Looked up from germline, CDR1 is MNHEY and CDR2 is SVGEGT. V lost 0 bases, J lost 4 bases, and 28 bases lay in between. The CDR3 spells CASSYSRRGLPRQAIYEQYF. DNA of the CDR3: TGTGCCAGCAGTTACTCGAGGCGGGGCCTCCCCCGACAGGCAATTTACGAGCAGTACTTC.

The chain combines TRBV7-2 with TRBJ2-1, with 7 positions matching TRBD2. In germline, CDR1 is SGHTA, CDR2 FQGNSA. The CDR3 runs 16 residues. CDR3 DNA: TGTGCAACTCAGCCGGTCCCAGCGGGGTCCTACAATGAGCAGTTCTTC. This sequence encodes CATQPVPAGSYNEQFF.

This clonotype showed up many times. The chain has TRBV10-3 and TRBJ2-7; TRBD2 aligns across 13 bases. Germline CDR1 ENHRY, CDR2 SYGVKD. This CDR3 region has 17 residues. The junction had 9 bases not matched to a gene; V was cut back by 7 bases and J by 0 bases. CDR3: CAIKRTSGRGNSYEQYF. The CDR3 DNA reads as TGTGCCATCAAACGGACTAGCGGGAGAGGGAACTCCTACGAGCAGTACTTC.

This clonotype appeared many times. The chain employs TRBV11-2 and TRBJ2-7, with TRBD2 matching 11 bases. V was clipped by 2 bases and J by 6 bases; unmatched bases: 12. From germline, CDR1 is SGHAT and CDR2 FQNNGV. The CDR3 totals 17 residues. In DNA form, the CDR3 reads TGTGCCAGCAGCTTATTAACTAGCGGGAGCCATCTCGTCGAGCAGTACTTC. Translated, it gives CASSLLTSGSHLVEQYF. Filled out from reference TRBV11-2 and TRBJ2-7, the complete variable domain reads EAGVAQSPRYKIIEKRQSVAFWCNPISGHATLYWYQQILGQGPKLLIQFQNNGVVDDSQLPKDRFSAERLKGVDSTLKIQPAKLEDSAVYLCASSLLTSGSHLVEQYFGPGTRLTVT.